Listed below are T cell receptor beta chains from one sample, sequenced in a study of T cells in tumors and immune-related adverse events. TCRdb keeps only in-frame clones here, not all; method: immunoSEQ multiplex PCR. Altogether some 2,300 clones are present, 83% being singletons, with the ten largest covering 7%. This sample comprised tumor tissue, obtained from a patient treated with anti-PD-1 therapy. All receptors derive from a female donor with metastatic renal cell carcinoma. The CDR3 runs from the conserved cysteine through the conserved F or W.

J,V,CDR3
TRBJ1-2,TRBV7-2,CASSLGQGMSGYTF
TRBJ1-3,TRBV6-5,CASSYFQGAGGNTIYF
TRBJ1-2,TRBV30,CAWSVLGRNYGYTF
TRBJ1-2,TRBV7-2,CASSLGRGIDWYYGYTF
TRBJ2-3,TRBV7-7,CASSASGSDTQYF
TRBJ1-2,TRBV11-3,CASSRGGFGYGYTF
TRBJ2-1,TRBV4-1,CASSRLGLAPYNEQFF
TRBJ1-2,TRBV6-5,CASRTGTAHNYGYTF
TRBJ2-7,TRBV5-4,CASSLIGGAYEQYF
TRBJ1-2,TRBV5-6,CASSLAGTGKDGYTF
TRBJ1-1,TRBV27,CASSYRRNTEAFF
TRBJ1-4,TRBV18,CASSPATNEKLFF
TRBJ1-1,TRBV7-9,CASSLPDRGRGTEAFF
TRBJ1-1,TRBV7-2,CASSSAGHLNTEAFF
TRBJ2-1,TRBV5-1,CASSLQTGGNEQFF
TRBJ2-2,TRBV18,CASSESLRDRGTTGELFF
TRBJ1-3,TRBV19,CASSTGLSGNTIYF
TRBJ1-4,TRBV28,CATRTRRLFF
TRBJ2-7,TRBV6-1,CASSDRLRGVEQYF
TRBJ2-3,TRBV7-2,CASSLVGTDTQYF
TRBJ1-5,TRBV7-2,CASSYGGGAGNQPQHF
TRBJ1-4,TRBV6-1,CASSRGLEKLFF
TRBJ2-1,TRBV5-1,CASFAEPQEYNEQFF